These 10 T cell receptor beta chains came from one sample sequenced in a study of shared clonotypes between healthy human individuals (dated by TCRdb to 2018 to 2020). CD8 naive samples were obtained by positive selection for CCR7 among CD45RO-negative cells, yielding a CD45RA+CCR7+ population from which TemRA cells were excluded. Library preparation employed the immunoSEQ multiplex PCR assay. As stored in TCRdb, this immuneACCESS dataset retains in-frame rearrangements with V and J assigned. A fraction of the clones does not appear; measured against another copy, unresolved V genes explain less than half of the discrepancy, and the remainder lacks a known reason. The sample has hundreds of thousands of clones on record, 95% to 98% of them singletons. The ten largest clones add up to 0.25% to 0.35% of the sample. Sequences were obtained from naive CD8+ T cells sorted from blood. The intended sense of this specimen's cell subset or site label: CD45RA+CCR7+. These receptors all stem from a man aged 25 to 40 in good health.

This chain uses TRBV4-3 with TRBJ2-5; D ambiguous. This CDR3 region has 15 residues. Germline V gene lookup returns CDR1 LGHNA and CDR2 YSLEER. V dropped 0 bases and J dropped 3 bases, with 11 bases sitting between them. CDR3 protein: CASSQELQIEETQYF. The CDR3 nucleotides read TGCGCCAGCAGCCAAGAATTACAGATCGAAGAGACCCAGTACTTC.

CDR3 sequence: CASSLPNSARRDNEQFF. The CDR3, as DNA: TGTGCCAGCAGCTTACCCAACTCGGCGCGTCGGGACAATGAGCAGTTCTTC. The rearrangement joins TRBV7-9 to TRBJ2-1; D gene unclear. Germline V gene lookup returns CDR1 SEHNR and CDR2 FQNEAQ (reference sequence). The CDR3 is made up of 17 amino acids. V was trimmed by 2 bases and J by 5 bases, leaving 19 bases between them.

This chain joins TRBV7-9 and TRBJ1-1; D perhaps matches TRBD1 (5 bases). Germline CDR1 reads SEHNR; CDR2 reads FQNEAQ (reference sequence). Trimming shortened V by 1 base and J by 4 bases, and 22 bases separated the two germline ends. The CDR3 runs to 18 residues. The CDR3 coding sequence is TGTGCCAGCAGCTTAGGCGGGGGGGACCCTGGGGTCTTCACTGAAGCTTTCTTT. This encodes CASSLGGGDPGVFTEAFF.

V gene TRBV6-1 combines with J gene TRBJ2-7; TRBD1 is a possible D gene (6 bases). V was clipped by 6 bases and J by 1 base, with 10 bases between them. The CDR3 length is 13 residues. The germline CDR1 and CDR2 sequences are MNHNS and SASEGT. The CDR3, as DNA: TGTGCCAGCAGCGGCGACAGGTCCTACGAGCAGTACTTC. Its translation: CASSGDRSYEQYF.

The CDR3 is CASSLSVGREQFF. Written as DNA, the CDR3 is TGTGCCAGCAGTTTATCGGTGGGTCGGGAGCAGTTCTTC. The chain has TRBV27 and TRBJ2-1; no reliable D call. Trimming removed 0 bases at V and 10 bases at J, with 10 bases between. The CDR3 spans 13 residues. Germline V gene data show CDR1 as MNHEY and CDR2 as SMNVEV (reference sequence).

The gene calls are TRBV5-1 and TRBJ2-7; the match to TRBD1 covers 8 bases. Germline values: CDR1 SGHRS, CDR2 YFSETQ. This CDR3 region has 15 residues. The J segment lost 4 bases and the V segment lost 6 bases, leaving 12 bases of the junction unmatched. CDR3: CASTESRTGLYEQYF. The CDR3 DNA reads as TGCGCCAGCACCGAGAGTAGGACAGGGCTTTACGAGCAGTACTTC.

The table lists this clone with a count of one. V gene TRBV10-2 combines with J gene TRBJ2-7; TRBD2 agrees at 12 bases. Unmatched junction bases numbered 0, after V lost 2 bases and J lost 1 base. Germline assignment: CDR1 WSHSY and CDR2 SAAADI. The CDR3 spans 15 residues. The CDR3 loop reads CASSEGLAGSYEQYF. CDR3 coding DNA: TGCGCCAGCAGTGAGGGACTAGCGGGGTCCTACGAGCAGTACTTC.

The rearrangement joins TRBV7-9 to TRBJ2-5, with D hard to call. The CDR3 covers 14 residues. V lost 2 bases and J lost 1, with 8 bases in between. Germline CDR1 is SEHNR and CDR2 is FQNEAQ (reference sequence). CDR3 sequence (DNA): TGTGCCAGCAGCTTAATAGGGCTCCAAGAGACCCAGTACTTC. It codes for CASSLIGLQETQYF.

V and J are TRBV20-1 and TRBJ2-2; no definite D call. Looked up from germline, CDR1 is DFQATT and CDR2 is SNEGSKA (reference sequence). The CDR3 is 11 amino acids. V was cut by 6 bases and J by 7 bases, with 9 bases left in between. The CDR3 nucleotides read TGCAGTGCGCCTCAATTCGGGGAGCTGTTTTTT. This codes for CSAPQFGELFF.

This chain uses TRBV7-8 with TRBJ2-1, with a tentative D call TRBD2 (5 bases). This CDR3 is 14 amino acids long. The germline V gene has CDR1 SGHVS and CDR2 FQNEAQ. The ends were cut back, 0 bases at V and 6 bases at J, with 9 bases in the middle. DNA for the CDR3: TGTGCCAGCAGCTTAGCTATTAGCGTCAATGAGCAGTTCTTC. Its protein product is CASSLAISVNEQFF.